Included here is one TCR beta chain sequence, with context. The antigen remains undetermined. V was clipped by 6 bases and J by 1 base; unmatched bases: 5. The CDR3 is 14 amino acids. Germline values: CDR1 LNHDA, CDR2 SQIVND (reference sequence). This specimen comes from a study of cytomegalovirus exposure and HLA in healthy donors. Study-wide findings and caveats: An ancestry cluster, one associated with Asian ancestry, reportedly showed fewer N-insertions than the approximately 660-donor mean in a later analysis. The presence/absence work took it that sequencing depth was about the same across donors.

PCR primers comprised 60 Vbeta and 13 Jbeta primers. Only in-frame clones appear in the TCRdb table, and some are missing; sequencing was by immunoSEQ multiplex PCR. The sample holds approximately 79,000 clones. The TCR originated in a man between 40 and 49 years old in good health and CMV-seronegative. The chain carries TRBV19 and TRBJ1-1, with TRBD1 identical over 7 bases. Sequencing input: PBMCs. CDR3 in DNA: TGTGCCAGTAGGACAGGGTTTCGGAACACTGAAGCTTTCTTT. Protein product: CASRTGFRNTEAFF.